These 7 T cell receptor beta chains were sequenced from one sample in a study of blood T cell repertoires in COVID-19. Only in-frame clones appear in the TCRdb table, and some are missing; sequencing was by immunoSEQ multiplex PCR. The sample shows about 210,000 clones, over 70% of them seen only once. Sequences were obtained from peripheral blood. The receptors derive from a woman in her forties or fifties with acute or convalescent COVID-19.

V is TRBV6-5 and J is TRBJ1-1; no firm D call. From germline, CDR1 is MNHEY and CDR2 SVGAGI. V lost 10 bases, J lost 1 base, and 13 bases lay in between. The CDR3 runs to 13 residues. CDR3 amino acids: CATKGRSNTEAFF. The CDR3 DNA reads TGTGCCACAAAAGGGAGGTCGAACACTGAAGCTTTCTTT.

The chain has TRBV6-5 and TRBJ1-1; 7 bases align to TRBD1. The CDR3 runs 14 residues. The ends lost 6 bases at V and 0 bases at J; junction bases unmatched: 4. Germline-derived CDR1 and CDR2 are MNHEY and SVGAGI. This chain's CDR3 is CASSGGQLNTEAFF. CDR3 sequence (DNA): TGTGCCAGCAGCGGGGGACAGCTGAACACTGAAGCTTTCTTT.

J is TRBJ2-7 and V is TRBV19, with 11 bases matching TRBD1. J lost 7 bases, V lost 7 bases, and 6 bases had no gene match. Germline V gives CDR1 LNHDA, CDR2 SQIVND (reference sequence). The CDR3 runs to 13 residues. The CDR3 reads CASMDRGPGEQYF. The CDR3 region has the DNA TGTGCCAGTATGGACAGGGGGCCGGGGGAGCAGTACTTC. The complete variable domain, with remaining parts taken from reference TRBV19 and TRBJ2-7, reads DGGITQSPKYLFRKEGQNVTLSCEQNLNHDAMYWYRQDPGQGLRLIYYSQIVNDFQKGDIAEGYSVSREKKESFPLTVTSAQKNPTAFYLCASMDRGPGEQYFGPGTRLTVT.

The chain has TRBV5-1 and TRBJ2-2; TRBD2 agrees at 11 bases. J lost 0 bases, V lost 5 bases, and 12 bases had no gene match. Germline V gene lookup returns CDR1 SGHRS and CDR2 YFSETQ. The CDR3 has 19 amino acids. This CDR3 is CASRDRTSGFTANTGELFF. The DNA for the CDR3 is TGCGCCAGCAGGGATCGGACTAGCGGGTTCACCGCGAACACCGGGGAGCTGTTTTTT.

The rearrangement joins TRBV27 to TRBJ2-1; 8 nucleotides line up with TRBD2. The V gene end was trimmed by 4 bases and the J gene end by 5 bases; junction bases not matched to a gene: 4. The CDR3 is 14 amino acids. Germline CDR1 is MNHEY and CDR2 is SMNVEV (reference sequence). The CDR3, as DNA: TGTGCCAGCAGTTCTAGCGGGTGGAACAATGAGCAGTTCTTC. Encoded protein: CASSSSGWNNEQFF.

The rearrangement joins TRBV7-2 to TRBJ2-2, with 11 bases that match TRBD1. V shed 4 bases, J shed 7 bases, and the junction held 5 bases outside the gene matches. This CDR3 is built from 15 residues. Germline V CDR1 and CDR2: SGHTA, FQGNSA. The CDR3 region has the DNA TGTGCCAGCAGCTACGGACAGGGGGCGGTCGGGGAGCTGTTTTTT. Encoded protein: CASSYGQGAVGELFF.

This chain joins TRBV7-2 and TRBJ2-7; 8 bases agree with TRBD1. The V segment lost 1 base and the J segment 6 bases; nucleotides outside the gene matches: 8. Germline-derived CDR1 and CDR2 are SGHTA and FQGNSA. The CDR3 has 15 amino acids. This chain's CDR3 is CASSLGRGTGSEQYF. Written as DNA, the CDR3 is TGTGCCAGCAGCTTAGGTAGAGGGACAGGTTCCGAGCAGTACTTC.